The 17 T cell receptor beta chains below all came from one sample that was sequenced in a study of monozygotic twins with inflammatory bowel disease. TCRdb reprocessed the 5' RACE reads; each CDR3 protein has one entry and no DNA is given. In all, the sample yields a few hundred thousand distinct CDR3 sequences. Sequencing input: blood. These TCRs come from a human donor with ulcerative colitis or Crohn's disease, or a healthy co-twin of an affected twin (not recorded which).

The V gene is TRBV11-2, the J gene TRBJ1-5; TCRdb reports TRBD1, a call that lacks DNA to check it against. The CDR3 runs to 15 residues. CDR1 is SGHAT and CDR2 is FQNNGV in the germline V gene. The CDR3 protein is CASSLFGDGNQPQHF.

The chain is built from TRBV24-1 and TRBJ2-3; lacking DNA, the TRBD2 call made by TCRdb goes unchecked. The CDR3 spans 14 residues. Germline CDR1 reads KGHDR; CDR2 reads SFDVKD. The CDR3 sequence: CATGASGGPGTQYF.

CDR3 region: CASSVHWTPRATDTQYF. The V and J genes are TRBV9 and TRBJ2-3; TCRdb picks TRBD1, but there is no DNA to check that call. The CDR3 has 17 residues. Germline assignment: CDR1 SGDLS and CDR2 YYNGEE.

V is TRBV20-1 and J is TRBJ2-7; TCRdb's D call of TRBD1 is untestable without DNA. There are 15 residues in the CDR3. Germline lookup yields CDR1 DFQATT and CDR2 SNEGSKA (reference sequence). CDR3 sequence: CSVSQRGQGAGEQYF.

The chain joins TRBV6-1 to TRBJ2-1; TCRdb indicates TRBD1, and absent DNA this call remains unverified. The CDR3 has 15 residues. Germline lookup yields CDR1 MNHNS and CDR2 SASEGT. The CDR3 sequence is CASSRDRGPYNEQFF.

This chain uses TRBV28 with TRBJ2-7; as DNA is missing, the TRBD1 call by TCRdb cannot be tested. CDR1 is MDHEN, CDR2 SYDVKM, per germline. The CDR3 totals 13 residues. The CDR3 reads CASNERGGDEQYF.

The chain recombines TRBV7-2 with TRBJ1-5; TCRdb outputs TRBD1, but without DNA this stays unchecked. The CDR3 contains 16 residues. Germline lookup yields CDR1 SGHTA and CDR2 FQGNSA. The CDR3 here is CASSKGGPRLNQPQHF. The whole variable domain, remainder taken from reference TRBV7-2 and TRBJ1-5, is GAGVSQSPSNKVTEKGKDVELRCDPISGHTALYWYRQSLGQGLEFLIYFQGNSAPDKSGLPSDRFSAERTGGSVSTLTIQRTQQEDSAVYLCASSKGGPRLNQPQHFGDGTRLSIL.

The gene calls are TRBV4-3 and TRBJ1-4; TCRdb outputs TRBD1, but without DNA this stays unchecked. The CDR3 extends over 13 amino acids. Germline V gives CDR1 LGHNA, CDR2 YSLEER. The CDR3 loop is CASSPWGGEKLFF.

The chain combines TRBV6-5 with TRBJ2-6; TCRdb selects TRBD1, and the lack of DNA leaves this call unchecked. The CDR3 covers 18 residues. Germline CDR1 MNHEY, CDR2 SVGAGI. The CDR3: CASTYSGGFGSGANVLTF.

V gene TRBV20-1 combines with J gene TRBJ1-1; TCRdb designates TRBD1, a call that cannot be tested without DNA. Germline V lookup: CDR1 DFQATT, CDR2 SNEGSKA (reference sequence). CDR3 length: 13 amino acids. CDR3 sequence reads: CSADRDRGTEAFF.

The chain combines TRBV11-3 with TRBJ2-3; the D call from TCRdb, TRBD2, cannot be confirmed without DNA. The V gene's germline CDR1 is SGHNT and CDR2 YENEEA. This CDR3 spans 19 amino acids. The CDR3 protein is CASSLGALAVYQITDTQYF.

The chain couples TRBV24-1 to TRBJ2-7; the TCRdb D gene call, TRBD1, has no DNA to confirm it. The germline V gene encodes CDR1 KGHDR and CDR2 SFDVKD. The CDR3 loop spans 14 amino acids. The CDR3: CATSDLAGGSEQYF.

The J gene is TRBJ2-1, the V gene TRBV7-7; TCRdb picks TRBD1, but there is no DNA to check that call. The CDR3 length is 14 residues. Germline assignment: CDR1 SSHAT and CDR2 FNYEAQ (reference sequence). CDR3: CASSLGGGPNEQFF. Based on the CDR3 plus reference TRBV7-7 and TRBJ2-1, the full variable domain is GAGVSQSPRYKVTKRGQDVTLRCDPISSHATLYWYQQALGQGPEFLTYFNYEAQPDKSGLPSDRFSAERPEGSISTLTIQRTEQRDSAMYRCASSLGGGPNEQFFGPGTRLTVL.

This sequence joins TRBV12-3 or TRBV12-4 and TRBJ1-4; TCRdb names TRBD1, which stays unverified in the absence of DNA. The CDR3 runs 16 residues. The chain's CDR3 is CASSLVRTAINEKLFF.

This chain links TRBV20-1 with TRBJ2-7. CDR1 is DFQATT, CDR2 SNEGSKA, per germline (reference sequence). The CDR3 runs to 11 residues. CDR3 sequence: CSAKDSYEQYF.

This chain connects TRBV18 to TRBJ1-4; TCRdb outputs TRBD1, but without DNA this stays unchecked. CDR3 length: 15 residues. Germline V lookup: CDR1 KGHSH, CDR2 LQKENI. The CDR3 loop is CASSPGDRPNEKLFF.

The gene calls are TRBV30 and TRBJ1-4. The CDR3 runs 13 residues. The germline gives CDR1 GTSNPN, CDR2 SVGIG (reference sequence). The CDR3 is CAWSPNVNEKLFF.